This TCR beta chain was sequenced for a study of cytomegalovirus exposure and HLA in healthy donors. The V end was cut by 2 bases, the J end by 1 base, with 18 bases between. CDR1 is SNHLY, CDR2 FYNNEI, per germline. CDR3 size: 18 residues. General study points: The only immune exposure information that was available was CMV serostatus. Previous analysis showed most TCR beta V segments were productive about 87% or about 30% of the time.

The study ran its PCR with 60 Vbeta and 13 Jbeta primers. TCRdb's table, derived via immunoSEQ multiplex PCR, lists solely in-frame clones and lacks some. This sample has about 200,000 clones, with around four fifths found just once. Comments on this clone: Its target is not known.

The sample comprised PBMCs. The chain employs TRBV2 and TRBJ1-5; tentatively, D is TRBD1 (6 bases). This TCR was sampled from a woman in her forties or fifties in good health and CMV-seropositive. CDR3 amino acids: CASSERGGLGKSNQPQHF. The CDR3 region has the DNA TGTGCCAGCAGTGAAAGGGGGGGGCTGGGGAAAAGCAATCAGCCCCAGCATTTT.